The 14 T cell receptor beta chains given below trace back to one sample, sequenced in a study of T cell therapy after organ transplantation. The time point was: 20-29 weeks after completion of therapy. TCRdb keeps only in-frame clones here, not all; method: immunoSEQ multiplex PCR. The sample carries about 17,000 clones, roughly 85% recorded once. No cognate antigen is known for these TCRs. The sample consisted of CD8+ T cells from blood, taken after autologous CMV-specific T cell therapy. These TCRs come from a human patient who had received a solid organ transplant and had CMV disease. T cells may partly derive from the graft donor.

The chain carries TRBV7-9 and TRBJ2-1; D tentatively reads TRBD1 or TRBD2 (5 bases each). The CDR3 runs 16 residues. The germline gives CDR1 SEHNR, CDR2 FQNEAQ (reference sequence). V lost 5 bases and J 6 bases, leaving 20 bases between the germline ends. This CDR3 is CASSHSTGTQGNEQFF. The CDR3 DNA sequence: TGTGCCAGCAGCCATTCCACCGGGACCCAGGGCAATGAGCAGTTCTTC.

The chain joins TRBV5-4 to TRBJ2-7; 9 bases fit TRBD1. Germline CDR1 SGHNT, CDR2 YYREEE (reference sequence). The CDR3 totals 16 residues. V lost 4 bases, J lost 1 base, and 9 bases stayed unmatched. This CDR3 is CASSPRSGTGSYEQYF. The CDR3 DNA reads as TGTGCCAGCAGCCCTCGTTCCGGGACAGGGTCCTACGAGCAGTACTTC. The full variable domain, completed using reference TRBV5-4 and TRBJ2-7, is ETGVTQSPTHLIKTRGQQVTLRCSSQSGHNTVSWYQQALGQGPQFIFQYYREEENGRGNFPPRFSGLQFPNYSSELNVNALELDDSALYLCASSPRSGTGSYEQYFGPGTRLTVT.

The V and J genes are TRBV29-1 and TRBJ1-2, with D maybe TRBD1 (5 bases). The CDR3 loop spans 12 amino acids. Germline CDR1 reads SQVTM; CDR2 reads ANQGSEA. Trimming stripped 6 bases from V and 8 bases from J, with 16 bases between. CDR3 region: CSVGDQPDGYTF. The CDR3 DNA reads as TGCAGCGTGGGGGACCAACCTGACGGCTACACCTTC.

The chain links TRBV27 to TRBJ2-1; 7 bases match TRBD2. This CDR3 has 15 amino acids. The ends lost 6 bases at V and 3 bases at J; junction bases unmatched: 8. Per germline, CDR1 MNHEY and CDR2 SMNVEV (reference sequence). CDR3 in DNA: TGTGCCAGCAGAAACCCCGGGACTAACTACAATGAGCAGTTCTTC. Protein product: CASRNPGTNYNEQFF.

CDR3 loop: CASSLFSTDTQYF. In nucleotides, the CDR3 is TGTGCCAGCAGCTTGTTTAGCACAGATACGCAGTATTTT. This sequence joins TRBV5-6 and TRBJ2-3; D not certain. The CDR3 is made up of 13 amino acids. CDR1 is SGHDT and CDR2 is YYEEEE in the germline V gene. Trimming took off 1 base at V and 0 bases at J, with 3 bases between the two ends.

V usage is TRBV6-1 and J usage is TRBJ2-1; D gene uncertain. The germline V gene has CDR1 MNHNS and CDR2 SASEGT. V dropped 4 bases and J dropped 8 bases, with 6 bases sitting between them. The CDR3 is 11 residues long. CDR3 DNA sequence: TGTGCCAGCAGTGTCCTTTATGAGCAGTTCTTC. It translates to CASSVLYEQFF.

With regard to this clone: Given a far larger clone just one base away, this is likely a sequencing read error. This chain connects TRBV7-9 to TRBJ2-6, with D possibly TRBD2 on 5 matching bases. CDR1 is SEHNR and CDR2 is FQNEAQ in the germline V gene (reference sequence). This CDR3 has 15 amino acids. Trimming cost V 3 bases and J 2 bases, with 8 bases left between them. CDR3 bases: TGTGCCAGCAGCTTCGGGGTTACTGGGGCCAACGTCCTGACTTTC. Its translation: CASSFGVTGANVLTF.

The chain uses TRBV2 and TRBJ2-2; TRBD1 agrees at 9 bases. This CDR3 region has 15 residues. The germline V gene has CDR1 SNHLY and CDR2 FYNNEI. Germline trimming cut 4 bases from V and 2 bases from J; bases unmatched to any gene: 2. DNA for the CDR3: TGTGCCAGCAGTGGGACAGGGGACAACACCGGGGAGCTGTTTTTT. Translating it yields CASSGTGDNTGELFF. Based on the CDR3 plus reference TRBV2 and TRBJ2-2, the full variable domain is EPEVTQTPSHQVTQMGQEVILRCVPISNHLYFYWYRQILGQKVEFLVSFYNNEISEKSEIFDDQFSVERPDGSNFTLKIRSTKLEDSAMYFCASSGTGDNTGELFFGEGSRLTVL.

The chain has TRBV7-9 and TRBJ1-1; D remains ambiguous. CDR3 size: 11 residues. Germline lookup yields CDR1 SEHNR and CDR2 FQNEAQ (reference sequence). Trimming took off 7 bases at V and 10 bases at J, with 13 bases between the two ends. The DNA for the CDR3 is TGTGCCAGCAACCCCGAGGACCGAGCTTTCTTT. It translates to CASNPEDRAFF.

The chain uses TRBV30 and TRBJ1-2; D may be TRBD1 (6 bases). V shed 0 bases and J shed 1 base, with 24 bases lying between them. This CDR3 contains 19 residues. Germline V gives CDR1 GTSNPN, CDR2 SVGIG (reference sequence). CDR3 residues: CAWSVRAPGGGRDNYGYTF. CDR3 nucleotide sequence: TGTGCCTGGAGTGTACGAGCTCCTGGCGGGGGGCGCGATAACTATGGCTACACCTTC. Full variable domain (outside the CDR3, taken from reference TRBV30 and TRBJ1-2): SQTIHQWPATLVQPVGSPLSLECTVEGTSNPNLYWYRQAAGRGLQLLFYSVGIGQISSEVPQNLSASRPQDRQFILSSKKLLLSDSGFYLCAWSVRAPGGGRDNYGYTFGSGTRLTVV.

V is TRBV6-5 and J is TRBJ1-1, with D possibly TRBD1 on 6 matching bases. Germline CDR1 MNHEY, CDR2 SVGAGI. V dropped 7 bases and J dropped 1 base, with 13 bases sitting between them. The CDR3 contains 14 residues. The CDR3 is CASTPVGANTEAFF. Written as DNA, the CDR3 is TGTGCCAGCACCCCGGTGGGGGCGAACACTGAAGCTTTCTTT.

V usage is TRBV19 and J usage is TRBJ1-1; D unresolved. Trimming cost V 5 bases and J 0 bases, with 10 bases left between them. The CDR3 runs to 14 residues. Germline CDR1 and CDR2: LNHDA and SQIVND (reference sequence). This chain's CDR3 is CASSLPGMNTEAFF. The DNA for the CDR3 is TGTGCCAGTAGTCTACCAGGAATGAACACTGAAGCTTTCTTT.

V usage is TRBV7-9 and J usage is TRBJ1-1, with TRBD1 as a possible D gene (5 bases). CDR3 length equals 14 residues. Germline V CDR1 and CDR2: SEHNR, FQNEAQ (reference sequence). The V end was cut by 4 bases, the J end by 0 bases, with 9 bases between. Written as DNA, the CDR3 is TGTGCCAGCAGCTCAGGGAGCATGAACACTGAAGCTTTCTTT. It encodes CASSSGSMNTEAFF.

The J gene is TRBJ2-7, the V gene TRBV5-5, with TRBD2 as a possible D gene (5 bases). Trimming stripped 4 bases from V and 3 bases from J, with 8 bases between. CDR1 is SGHKS, CDR2 YYEKEE, per germline (reference sequence). This CDR3 region has 12 residues. The CDR3 bases are TGTGCCAGCAGCGGAGACTACTACGAGCAGTACTTC. This codes for CASSGDYYEQYF.